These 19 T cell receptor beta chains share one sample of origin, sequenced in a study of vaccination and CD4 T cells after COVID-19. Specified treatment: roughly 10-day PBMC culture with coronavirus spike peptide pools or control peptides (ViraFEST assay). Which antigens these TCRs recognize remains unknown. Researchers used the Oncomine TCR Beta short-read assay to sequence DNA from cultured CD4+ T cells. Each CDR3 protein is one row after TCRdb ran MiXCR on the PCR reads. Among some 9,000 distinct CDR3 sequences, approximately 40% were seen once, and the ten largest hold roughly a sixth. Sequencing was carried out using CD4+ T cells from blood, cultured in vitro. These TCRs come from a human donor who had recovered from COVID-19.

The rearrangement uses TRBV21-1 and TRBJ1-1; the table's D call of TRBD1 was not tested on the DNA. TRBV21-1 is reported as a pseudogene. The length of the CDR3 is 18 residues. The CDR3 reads CASTQRPGQGRGDTEAFF. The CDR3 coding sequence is TGTGCCAGCACTCAGAGGCCCGGACAGGGTAGGGGGGACACTGAAGCTTTCTTT.

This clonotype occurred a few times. In nucleotides, the CDR3 is TGTGCCAGCAGTTTTCGGGGCGCTTCAATGCTTTATGGCTACACCTTC. Translated, it gives CASSFRGASMLYGYTF. V gene TRBV12-3 or TRBV12-4 combines with J gene TRBJ1-2; D is possibly TRBD1 (5 bases). This CDR3 has 16 amino acids. Between the trimmed V and J ends, which lost 3 bases and 5 bases, there was a span of 19 bases.

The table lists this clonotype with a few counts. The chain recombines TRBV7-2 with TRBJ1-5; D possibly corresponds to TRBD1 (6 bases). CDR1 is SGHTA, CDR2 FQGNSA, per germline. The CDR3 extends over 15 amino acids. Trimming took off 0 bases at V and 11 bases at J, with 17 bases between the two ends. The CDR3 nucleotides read TGTGCCAGCAGCTTAGCGGGGGCGGGGGGCTTTGCCCAGCATTTT. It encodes CASSLAGAGGFAQHF.

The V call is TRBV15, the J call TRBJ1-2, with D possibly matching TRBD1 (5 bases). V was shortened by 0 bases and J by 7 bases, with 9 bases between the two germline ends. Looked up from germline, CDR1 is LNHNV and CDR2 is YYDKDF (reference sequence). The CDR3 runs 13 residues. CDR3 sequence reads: CATSRDPQGGYTF. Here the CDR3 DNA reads TGTGCCACCAGCAGAGACCCCCAGGGTGGCTACACCTTC.

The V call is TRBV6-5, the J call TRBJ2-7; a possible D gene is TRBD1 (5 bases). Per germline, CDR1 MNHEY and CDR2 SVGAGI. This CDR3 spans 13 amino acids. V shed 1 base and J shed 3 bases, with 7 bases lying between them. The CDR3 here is CASSYLTDYEQYF. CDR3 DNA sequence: TGTGCCAGCAGTTACTTGACAGACTACGAGCAGTACTTC.

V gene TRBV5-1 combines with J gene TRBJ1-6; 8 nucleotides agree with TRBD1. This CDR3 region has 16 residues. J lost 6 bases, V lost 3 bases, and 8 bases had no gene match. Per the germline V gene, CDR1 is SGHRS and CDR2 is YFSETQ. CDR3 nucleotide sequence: TGCGCCAGCAGCTCACGTGAACAGGGGGTTAATTCACCCCTCCACTTT. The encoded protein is CASSSREQGVNSPLHF.

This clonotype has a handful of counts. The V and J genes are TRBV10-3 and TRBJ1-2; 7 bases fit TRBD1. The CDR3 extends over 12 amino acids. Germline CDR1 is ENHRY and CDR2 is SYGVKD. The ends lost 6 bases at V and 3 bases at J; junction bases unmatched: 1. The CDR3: CAIRGTDYGYTF. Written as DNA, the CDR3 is TGTGCCATCAGAGGGACAGACTATGGCTACACCTTC.

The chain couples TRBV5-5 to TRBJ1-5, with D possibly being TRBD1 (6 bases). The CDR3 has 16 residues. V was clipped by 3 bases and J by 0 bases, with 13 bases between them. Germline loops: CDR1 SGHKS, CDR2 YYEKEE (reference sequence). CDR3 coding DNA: TGTGCCAGCAGCTCACAGGGTCTTTATAGCAATCAGCCCCAGCATTTT. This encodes CASSSQGLYSNQPQHF.

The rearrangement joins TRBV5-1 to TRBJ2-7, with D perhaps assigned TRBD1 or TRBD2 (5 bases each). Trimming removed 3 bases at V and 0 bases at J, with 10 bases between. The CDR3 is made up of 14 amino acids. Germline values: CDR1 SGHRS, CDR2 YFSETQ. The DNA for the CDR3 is TGCGCCAGCAGCTACTGGGGACCCTCCTACGAGCAGTACTTC. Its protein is CASSYWGPSYEQYF. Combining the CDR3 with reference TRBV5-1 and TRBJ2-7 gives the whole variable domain KAGVTQTPRYLIKTRGQQVTLSCSPISGHRSVSWYQQTPGQGLQFLFEYFSETQRNKGNFPGRFSGRQFSNSRSEMNVSTLELGDSALYLCASSYWGPSYEQYFGPGTRLTVT.

CDR3 DNA: TGTGCCAGCAGCTTCCGGGGGGGCCCCTACAATGAGCAGTTCTTC. Its protein is CASSFRGGPYNEQFF. The chain is built from TRBV7-2 and TRBJ2-1, with 8 bases fitting TRBD2. This CDR3 is built from 15 residues. CDR1 SGHTA and CDR2 FQGNSA come from the germline V gene. J was trimmed by 2 bases and V by 3 bases; bases with no gene match: 3.

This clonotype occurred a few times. The CDR3: CASSEYLQKSSGNTIYF. In DNA, the CDR3 is TGTGCCAGCAGTGAATATTTGCAGAAAAGCTCTGGAAACACCATATATTTT. The chain carries TRBV6-1 and TRBJ1-3; D gene ambiguous. CDR1 and CDR2 (germline): MNHNS, SASEGT. V lost 2 bases to trimming and J lost 0 bases, with 14 bases between them. This CDR3 spans 17 amino acids.

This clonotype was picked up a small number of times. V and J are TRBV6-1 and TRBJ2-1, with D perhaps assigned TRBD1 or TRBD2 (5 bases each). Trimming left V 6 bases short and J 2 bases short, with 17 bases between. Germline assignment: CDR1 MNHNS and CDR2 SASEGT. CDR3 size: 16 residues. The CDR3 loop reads CASRRSGTAAYNEQFF. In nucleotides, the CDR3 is TGTGCCAGCAGGCGCTCCGGGACGGCCGCCTACAATGAGCAGTTCTTC.

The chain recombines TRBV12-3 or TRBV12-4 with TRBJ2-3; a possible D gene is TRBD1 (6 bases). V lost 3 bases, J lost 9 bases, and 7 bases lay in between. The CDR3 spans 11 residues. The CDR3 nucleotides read TGTGCCAGCAGTTTTAGGGGGACGCAGTATTTT. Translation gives CASSFRGTQYF.

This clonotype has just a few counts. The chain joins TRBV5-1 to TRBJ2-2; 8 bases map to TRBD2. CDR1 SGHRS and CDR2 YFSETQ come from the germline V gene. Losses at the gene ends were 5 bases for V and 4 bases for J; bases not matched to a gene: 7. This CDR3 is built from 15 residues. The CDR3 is CASRARLASTGELFF. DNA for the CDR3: TGCGCCAGCAGGGCAAGACTAGCGAGCACCGGGGAGCTGTTTTTT.

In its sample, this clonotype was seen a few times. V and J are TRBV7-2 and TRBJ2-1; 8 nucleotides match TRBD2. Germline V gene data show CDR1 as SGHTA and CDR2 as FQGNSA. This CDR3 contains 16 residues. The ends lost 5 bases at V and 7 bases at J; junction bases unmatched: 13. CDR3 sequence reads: CASSPRGAGGRNEQFF. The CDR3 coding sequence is TGTGCCAGCAGCCCGCGCGGGGCGGGGGGCCGTAATGAGCAGTTCTTC. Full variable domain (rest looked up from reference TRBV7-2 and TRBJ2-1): GAGVSQSPSNKVTEKGKDVELRCDPISGHTALYWYRQSLGQGLEFLIYFQGNSAPDKSGLPSDRFSAERTGGSVSTLTIQRTQQEDSAVYLCASSPRGAGGRNEQFFGPGTRLTVL.

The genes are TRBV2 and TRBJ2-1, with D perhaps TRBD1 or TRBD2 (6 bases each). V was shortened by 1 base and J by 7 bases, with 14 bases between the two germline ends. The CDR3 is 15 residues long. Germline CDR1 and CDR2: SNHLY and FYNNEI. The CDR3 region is CASSEGWVGGNEQFF. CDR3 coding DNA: TGTGCCAGCAGTGAAGGGTGGGTAGGGGGGAATGAGCAGTTCTTC.

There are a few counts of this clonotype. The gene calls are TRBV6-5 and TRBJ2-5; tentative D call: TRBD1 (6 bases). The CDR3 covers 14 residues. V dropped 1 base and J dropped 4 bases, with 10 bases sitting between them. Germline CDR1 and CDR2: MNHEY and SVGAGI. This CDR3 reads CASSYYPGAETQYF. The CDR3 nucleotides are TGTGCCAGCAGTTACTATCCAGGGGCAGAGACCCAGTACTTC.

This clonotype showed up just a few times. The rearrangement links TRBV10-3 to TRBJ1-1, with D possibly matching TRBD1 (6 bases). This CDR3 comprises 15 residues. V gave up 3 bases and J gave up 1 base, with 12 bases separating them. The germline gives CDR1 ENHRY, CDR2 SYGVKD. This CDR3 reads CAISEDQQGNTEAFF. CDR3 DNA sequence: TGTGCCATCAGTGAAGATCAACAGGGGAACACTGAAGCTTTCTTT.

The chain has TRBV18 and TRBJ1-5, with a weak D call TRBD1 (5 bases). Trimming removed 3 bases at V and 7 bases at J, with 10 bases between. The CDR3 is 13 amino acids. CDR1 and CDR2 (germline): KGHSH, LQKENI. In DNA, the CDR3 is TGTGCCAGCTCACCGGGACTAGGGCAGCCCCAGCATTTT. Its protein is CASSPGLGQPQHF. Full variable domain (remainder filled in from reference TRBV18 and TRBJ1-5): NAGVMQNPRHLVRRRGQEARLRCSPMKGHSHVYWYRQLPEEGLKFMVYLQKENIIDESGMPKERFSAEFPKEGPSILRIQQVVRGDSAAYFCASSPGLGQPQHFGDGTRLSIL.